A selection of T cell receptor beta chains follows, all from one sample in a study of cytomegalovirus exposure and HLA in healthy donors. Data came from immunoSEQ multiplex PCR; TCRdb stores just in-frame clones and leaves some out. Of 90,000 to 150,000 clones in the sample, under 90% were seen once. Sequenced sample: PBMCs. These receptors were taken from a woman in her thirties or forties in good health and CMV-seronegative. Both conserved end residues are part of each CDR3. D genes are given only for firm matches. Size is omitted from some rows. Given values are once, few, many or a class for expanded clones.

d_call: TRBD2
j_call: TRBJ2-7
v_call: TRBV7-2
clone_size: .
cdr3_nt: TGTGCCAGCAGCTTAGTGGTAGCGGGAGGTCACGAGCAGTACTTC
cdr3_aa: CASSLVVAGGHEQYF

d_call: .
j_call: TRBJ1-1
v_call: TRBV15
clone_size: .
cdr3_nt: TGTGCCACCAGCAGAGCCCCCAGGGCTTGTGGAGCTTTCTTT
cdr3_aa: CATSRAPRACGAFF

d_call: .
j_call: TRBJ1-1
v_call: TRBV7-8
clone_size: .
cdr3_nt: TGTGCCAGCAGCACAGGGTTTGGGGCTTTCTTT
cdr3_aa: CASSTGFGAFF

d_call: .
j_call: TRBJ2-2
v_call: TRBV7-9
clone_size: .
cdr3_nt: TGTGCCAGCCGGCCGGGGGTCCGGGGCGGGGAGCTGTTTTTT
cdr3_aa: CASRPGVRGGELFF

d_call: TRBD2
j_call: TRBJ2-1
v_call: TRBV28
clone_size: .
cdr3_nt: TGTGCCAGCAGTTTAGTGGAGCGGGAGGTGGATGAGCAGTTCTTC
cdr3_aa: CASSLVEREVDEQFF

d_call: .
j_call: TRBJ1-1
v_call: TRBV19
clone_size: .
cdr3_nt: TGTGCCAGCCAACGACAGGTCTCGAACACTGAAGCTTTCTTT
cdr3_aa: CASQRQVSNTEAFF

d_call: .
j_call: TRBJ1-1
v_call: TRBV6-5
clone_size: few
cdr3_nt: TGTGCCAGCAGTTATGGGGGCGGCACTGAAGCTTTCTTT
cdr3_aa: CASSYGGGTEAFF

d_call: TRBD2
j_call: TRBJ2-1
v_call: TRBV30
clone_size: .
cdr3_nt: TGTGCCTGGACTAGCGGGGGGGTGACCTACAATGAGCAGTTCTTC
cdr3_aa: CAWTSGGVTYNEQFF

d_call: TRBD1
j_call: TRBJ2-7
v_call: TRBV6-1
clone_size: .
cdr3_nt: TGTGCCAGCAGTGAAACGCGACAGGGGGGCCCGTCCCAGCAGTACTTC
cdr3_aa: CASSETRQGGPSQQYF

d_call: .
j_call: TRBJ1-4
v_call: TRBV18
clone_size: .
cdr3_nt: TGTGCCAGCTCACCCGGCCTCACTGAGGGTGAAAAACTGTTTTTT
cdr3_aa: CASSPGLTEGEKLFF

d_call: TRBD1
j_call: TRBJ1-1
v_call: TRBV28
clone_size: .
cdr3_nt: TGTGCCAGCAGTCCCCCAGGGGGAAACACTGAAGCTTTCTTT
cdr3_aa: CASSPPGGNTEAFF

d_call: .
j_call: TRBJ1-2
v_call: TRBV28
clone_size: .
cdr3_nt: TGTGCCACTGAAGCCGTGGGGAGGGACTATGGCTACACCTTC
cdr3_aa: CATEAVGRDYGYTF

d_call: TRBD1
j_call: TRBJ1-2
v_call: TRBV19
clone_size: .
cdr3_nt: TGTGCCAGTAGTCTCGGGGACAGGACAAACTATGGCTACACCTTC
cdr3_aa: CASSLGDRTNYGYTF

d_call: .
j_call: TRBJ2-7
v_call: TRBV6-1
clone_size: .
cdr3_nt: TGTGCCAGCATTCGGGGGAGCTACGAGCAGTACTTC
cdr3_aa: CASIRGSYEQYF

d_call: TRBD1
j_call: TRBJ1-6
v_call: TRBV5-1
clone_size: .
cdr3_nt: TGCGCCAGCAGCTTGTCCGCCTTGGGACAGGGGAATTCACCCCTCCACTTT
cdr3_aa: CASSLSALGQGNSPLHF

d_call: .
j_call: TRBJ2-1
v_call: TRBV4-3
clone_size: .
cdr3_nt: TGCGCCAGCAGCCAAGACGTCAAGGGGAGCGGGCCGAGCTCCTACAATGAGCAGTTCTTC
cdr3_aa: CASSQDVKGSGPSSYNEQFF

d_call: TRBD2
j_call: TRBJ2-7
v_call: TRBV7-9
clone_size: .
cdr3_nt: TGTGCCAGCAGCTTGGGGACTAGCGGGGACGAGCAGTACTTC
cdr3_aa: CASSLGTSGDEQYF

d_call: .
j_call: TRBJ2-5
v_call: TRBV19
clone_size: .
cdr3_nt: TGTGCCAGTAGTATCTTTAGTCAAGAGACCCAGTACTTC
cdr3_aa: CASSIFSQETQYF

d_call: TRBD1
j_call: TRBJ1-1
v_call: TRBV2
clone_size: .
cdr3_nt: TGTGCCAGCAGTCGACAGGGGCGGGAAACTGAAGCTTTCTTT
cdr3_aa: CASSRQGRETEAFF

d_call: .
j_call: TRBJ1-2
v_call: TRBV5-6
clone_size: .
cdr3_nt: TGTGCCAGCAGCCGAAGGGGATACAGCCATAACTATGGCTACACCTTC
cdr3_aa: CASSRRGYSHNYGYTF

d_call: TRBD1
j_call: TRBJ1-1
v_call: TRBV4-1
clone_size: .
cdr3_nt: TGCGCCAGCAGCCAAACCCGGACAGGCCGTGAAGCTTTCTTT
cdr3_aa: CASSQTRTGREAFF

d_call: TRBD2
j_call: TRBJ2-7
v_call: TRBV28
clone_size: .
cdr3_nt: TGTGCCAGCAGTTTACCCCCGGGGGGGGGCAAATACGAGCAGTACTTC
cdr3_aa: CASSLPPGGGKYEQYF

d_call: .
j_call: TRBJ2-5
v_call: TRBV18
clone_size: .
cdr3_nt: TGTGCCAGCTCTCCGACAGGACTCCCTGAGACCCAGTACTTC
cdr3_aa: CASSPTGLPETQYF

d_call: TRBD2
j_call: TRBJ2-1
v_call: TRBV6-1
clone_size: .
cdr3_nt: TGTGCCAGCAGGCGGACTAGCGGGATCAATGAGCAGTTCTTC
cdr3_aa: CASRRTSGINEQFF

d_call: TRBD1
j_call: TRBJ1-2
v_call: TRBV5-4
clone_size: .
cdr3_nt: TGTGCCAATTTGACAGGGCGCCGCTATGGCTACACCTTC
cdr3_aa: CANLTGRRYGYTF

d_call: TRBD2
j_call: TRBJ2-1
v_call: TRBV9
clone_size: .
cdr3_nt: TGTGCCAGCAGCCCAAGGACTAGCGGGGGGTCCTACAATGAGCAGTTCTTC
cdr3_aa: CASSPRTSGGSYNEQFF

d_call: .
j_call: TRBJ1-2
v_call: TRBV2
clone_size: .
cdr3_nt: TGTGCCAGCAGTGATCGGACAGACTCCTATGGCTACACCTTC
cdr3_aa: CASSDRTDSYGYTF

d_call: TRBD1
j_call: TRBJ1-2
v_call: TRBV5-4
clone_size: .
cdr3_nt: TGTGCCAGCAGTACGACAGGGGCGGCCTATGGCTACACCTTC
cdr3_aa: CASSTTGAAYGYTF

d_call: TRBD1
j_call: TRBJ1-5
v_call: TRBV19
clone_size: .
cdr3_nt: TGTGCCAGTAGTACCCGGGACAGGGGGCCAGGTAATCAGCCCCAGCATTTT
cdr3_aa: CASSTRDRGPGNQPQHF